This record covers a single TCR beta chain. PCR amplification relied on 60 Vbeta primers (plus 13 Jbeta primers). The method was immunoSEQ multiplex PCR; TCRdb's version includes in-frame clones alone and lacks a portion of them. This table holds approximately 170,000 clones, approximately 83% found once. The data were obtained in a study of cytomegalovirus exposure and HLA in healthy donors. Trimming at V came to 0 bases and at J to 9 bases, leaving 16 bases not matched to a gene. CDR3 length: 17 amino acids. From germline, CDR1 is MRHNA and CDR2 SNTAGT. The TCR was taken from a boy under 10 years old in good health and CMV-seronegative. The source material was PBMCs. The chain recombines TRBV6-4 with TRBJ2-7; 8 bases match TRBD2. Here the CDR3 DNA reads TGTGCCAGCAGTGACTCTTCTGGGACTAGACCTTCGGTCTGGCAGTACTTC. This sequence encodes CASSDSSGTRPSVWQYF.